The T cell receptor beta chain described here comes from a study of cytomegalovirus exposure and HLA in healthy donors. Study-wide results and limits: Confirmation was obtained in vitro that a few CMV-associated chains are specific for CMV antigens. Later findings reportedly placed an Asian-associated ancestry cluster below the roughly 690-donor mean for N-insertions.

Researchers ran the PCR with 60 Vbeta and 13 Jbeta primers. The protocol was immunoSEQ multiplex PCR, while the TCRdb copy is restricted to in-frame clones and leaves out a portion. The table shows 150,000 to 170,000 clones, with approximately 80% occurring only once. The sample holds one count of this clone. Its antigen is undetermined. The origin of this receptor is a woman aged 40 to 55 in good health and CMV-seronegative. The sequencing input was PBMCs.

In DNA, the CDR3 is TGCGCCAGCAGCCAACACGGACAGGAGTATAGCAATCAGCCCCAGCATTTT. Translated, it gives CASSQHGQEYSNQPQHF. The chain employs TRBV4-1 and TRBJ1-5; 7 positions match TRBD1. The CDR3 runs to 17 residues. The junction had 7 bases not matched to a gene; V was cut back by 2 bases and J by 0 bases. Germline CDR1 reads MGHRA; CDR2 reads YSYEKL.